These T cell receptor beta chains were read from a single sample in a study. TCRdb ran MiXCR on the 5' RACE reads and lists one entry per CDR3 protein. The data show about 62,000 distinct CDR3 sequences, just under 30% seen once. The specimen was tumor-infiltrating naive CD4+ T cells sorted from the breast tumor. The receptor source for this set is a female donor with breast cancer. The CDR3 runs from the conserved cysteine through the conserved F or W. Fields, in order: D gene, J gene, clone size, V gene, CDR3 protein, CDR3 DNA. D genes are given only for firm matches. The size field is filled for only some rows; it gives once, few, many or a size class.

>TRBD1|TRBJ1-3|few|TRBV7-8
CASSLLQGQTGNTIYF
TGTGCCAGCAGCTTATTACAGGGGCAAACTGGAAACACCATATATTTT
>TRBD2|TRBJ2-2|few|TRBV9
CASSRGLASAGELFF
TGTGCCAGCAGTCGGGGACTAGCTTCAGCCGGGGAGCTGTTTTTT
>-|TRBJ1-2|-|TRBV5-1
CASSLDGLGYGYTF
TGCGCCAGCAGCTTGGACGGCCTGGGCTATGGCTACACCTTC
>-|TRBJ1-4|-|TRBV10-3
CATSGVTNEKPFF
TGTGCCACCTCAGGGGTAACCAATGAAAAACCGTTTTTT
>TRBD1|TRBJ2-3|-|TRBV7-3
CASSPSRVTGGRDTQYF
TGTGCCAGCAGCCCATCTAGGGTGACAGGGGGCAGAGATACGCAGTATTTT
>-|TRBJ2-7|-|TRBV20-1
CSARLMGKDLELGEQYF
TGCAGTGCTAGATTGATGGGAAAGGATCTAGAACTTGGCGAGCAGTACTTC
>-|TRBJ2-5|-|TRBV7-2
CASSKSRIAFQETQYF
TGTGCCAGCAGCAAATCTCGTATTGCTTTCCAAGAGACCCAGTACTTC
>-|TRBJ2-1|few|TRBV7-2
CASSLAGVFNEQFF
TGTGCCAGCAGCTTAGCGGGAGTCTTCAATGAGCAGTTCTTC
>TRBD2|TRBJ2-7|-|TRBV9
CASSVGGGAYEQYF
TGTGCCAGCAGCGTAGGGGGAGGGGCCTACGAGCAGTACTTC
>TRBD2|TRBJ2-1|few|TRBV12-3/TRBV12-4
CASSRNIAGGPNEQFF
TGTGCCAGCAGTCGAAATATAGCGGGGGGGCCTAATGAGCAGTTCTTC
>TRBD1|TRBJ2-7|many|TRBV18
CASSPEGQGVGGYF
TGTGCCAGCTCACCTGAGGGACAGGGTGTTGGAGGGTACTTC
>TRBD2|TRBJ2-3|few|TRBV5-1
CASRVAGVDEYF
TGCGCCAGCAGGGTAGCGGGGGTCGATGAGTATTTT
>-|TRBJ1-2|few|TRBV11-2
CASSAGTTNYGYTF
TGTGCCAGCAGCGCCGGGACAACTAACTATGGCTACACCTTC
>-|TRBJ2-7|-|TRBV7-9
CASSINRESYEQYF
TGTGCCAGCAGCATCAACAGGGAGTCCTACGAGCAGTACTTC
>-|TRBJ2-5|-|TRBV5-1
CASSLTGDQGQETQYF
TGCGCCAGCAGCCTAACGGGGGATCAGGGACAAGAGACCCAGTACTTC
>-|TRBJ1-4|few|TRBV4-1
CASSQGLEKLFF
TGCGCCAGCAGCCAGGGATTGGAAAAACTGTTTTTT
>-|TRBJ2-5|few|TRBV7-8
CASSEGTSQETQYF
TGTGCCAGCAGCGAAGGGACATCCCAAGAGACCCAGTACTTC